Each of the 21 T cell receptor beta chains below was sequenced from the same sample in a study of T cells in Graves' hyperthyroidism and ophthalmopathy. RNA transcripts served as the template for amplifying TCR beta CDR3 regions. The HTBI primer set was used in a first-round RT-PCR of the TCR CDR3. TCRdb redid the calling of the multiplex PCR reads with MiXCR, one entry per CDR3 protein. The sample lists 640,000 or so distinct CDR3 sequences; 14% were seen once. Source material: blood. The source is a woman aged 18-35 years with Graves' ophthalmopathy.

The chain employs TRBV19 and TRBJ2-7; 8 bases are shared with TRBD1. This CDR3 is built from 15 residues. V gave up 6 bases and J gave up 2 bases; unmatched junction bases: 9. Per the germline V gene, CDR1 is LNHDA and CDR2 is SQIVND (reference sequence). The CDR3 DNA sequence: TGTGCCAGTAGCACCGGGACAGGTTATACCTACGAGCAGTACTTC. Amino acids: CASSTGTGYTYEQYF.

This clonotype has ten or more counts. V and J are TRBV5-1 and TRBJ2-7; 8 positions match TRBD2. The CDR3 spans 15 residues. Germline CDR1 reads SGHRS; CDR2 reads YFSETQ. The ends lost 4 bases at V and 3 bases at J; junction bases unmatched: 9. The CDR3 DNA reads TGCGCCAGCAGCGTGGGGAGCGGGGGAAGCTACGAGCAGTACTTC. Translated: CASSVGSGGSYEQYF.

Ten or more counts support this clonotype. J is TRBJ2-7 and V is TRBV6-2 or TRBV6-3, with 14 nucleotides matching TRBD2. The germline gives CDR1 MNHEY, CDR2 SVGEGT. J was trimmed by 3 bases and V by 6 bases; bases with no gene match: 13. This CDR3 has 18 amino acids. CDR3 DNA sequence: TGTGCCAGCAGCCGGGGGACTAGCGGGAGAGGAGTTGGCTACGAGCAGTACTTC. This encodes CASSRGTSGRGVGYEQYF.

This chain links TRBV27 with TRBJ1-5, with 7 bases lining up with TRBD1. This CDR3 has 14 amino acids. The junction had 5 bases not matched to a gene; V was cut back by 5 bases and J by 4 bases. From germline, CDR1 is MNHEY and CDR2 SMNVEV (reference sequence). This CDR3 is CASSQGGRNQPQHF. CDR3 nucleotide sequence: TGTGCCAGCAGTCAGGGGGGGAGAAATCAGCCCCAGCATTTT.

This chain joins TRBV19 and TRBJ2-1; no firm D call. Germline V gene data show CDR1 as LNHDA and CDR2 as SQIVND (reference sequence). V shed 1 base and J shed 10 bases, with 14 bases lying between them. The length of the CDR3 is 14 residues. The CDR3 is CASSIAWWVGEQFF. In DNA, the CDR3 is TGTGCCAGTAGTATAGCGTGGTGGGTGGGAGAGCAGTTCTTC.

This chain uses TRBV9 with TRBJ2-5; 7 nucleotides match TRBD2. The V segment lost 3 bases and the J segment 4 bases; nucleotides outside the gene matches: 9. The CDR3 has 15 amino acids. From germline, CDR1 is SGDLS and CDR2 YYNGEE. The CDR3 coding sequence is TGTGCCAGCAGCGCCGGCGGGAGTAGGGGAGAGACCCAGTACTTC. It yields the protein CASSAGGSRGETQYF.

This clonotype came up many times. The genes are TRBV7-3 and TRBJ2-5; no firm D call. Trimming cost V 0 bases and J 6 bases, with 11 bases left between them. The germline gives CDR1 SGHTA, CDR2 FQGTGA. This CDR3 contains 14 residues. The CDR3 DNA reads TGTGCCAGCAGCTTAACAGGGTTTGAGAAGACCCAGTACTTC. Residues: CASSLTGFEKTQYF.

This clonotype has a count of ten or more. CDR3 loop: CSARDVAGGFQPQHF. CDR3 nucleotide sequence: TGCAGTGCTAGAGATGTGGCAGGGGGTTTTCAGCCCCAGCATTTT. The chain has TRBV20-1 and TRBJ1-5; 7 nucleotides agree with TRBD1. Per germline, CDR1 DFQATT and CDR2 SNEGSKA (reference sequence). With V trimmed by 0 bases and J by 6 bases, 8 bases remained unmatched. The length of the CDR3 is 15 residues.

This clonotype was seen ten or more times. The chain joins TRBV7-2 to TRBJ2-7; no definite D call. From germline, CDR1 is SGHTA and CDR2 FQGNSA. This CDR3 comprises 14 residues. V was pared by 2 bases and J by 3 bases, with 11 bases between. The CDR3 sequence is CASSLSDVGYEQYF. The DNA of the CDR3 is TGTGCCAGCAGCTTATCCGACGTAGGCTACGAGCAGTACTTC.

The V and J genes are TRBV5-1 and TRBJ2-5; no firm D call. The CDR3 runs to 14 residues. V lost 4 bases, J lost 2 bases, and 12 bases lay in between. Germline CDR1 SGHRS, CDR2 YFSETQ. Here the CDR3 reads CASSLEGDQETQYF. The CDR3 DNA reads as TGCGCCAGCAGCCTGGAAGGAGATCAAGAGACCCAGTACTTC. The full variable domain, rest sourced from reference TRBV5-1 and TRBJ2-5, is KAGVTQTPRYLIKTRGQQVTLSCSPISGHRSVSWYQQTPGQGLQFLFEYFSETQRNKGNFPGRFSGRQFSNSRSEMNVSTLELGDSALYLCASSLEGDQETQYFGPGTRLLVL.

This clonotype was detected only a few times. The J gene is TRBJ2-1, the V gene TRBV4-1, with 8 bases aligning to TRBD2. The junction had 6 bases not matched to a gene; V was cut back by 1 base and J by 4 bases. The CDR3 runs to 16 residues. Germline CDR1 reads MGHRA; CDR2 reads YSYEKL. In DNA, the CDR3 is TGCGCCAGCAGCCAAGCAGCACTAGCGGATTACAATGAGCAGTTCTTC. Amino acid sequence: CASSQAALADYNEQFF.

This chain joins TRBV5-8 and TRBJ2-1; 10 bases are shared with TRBD2. V shed 4 bases and J 9 bases; nucleotides not matched to a gene: 13. CDR1 SGHTS and CDR2 YDEGEE come from the germline V gene. The CDR3 loop spans 16 amino acids. CDR3 in amino acids: CASSPPGASGSAEQFF. Written as DNA, the CDR3 is TGTGCCAGCAGCCCTCCGGGGGCTAGCGGGAGTGCTGAGCAGTTCTTC.

Concerning this clonotype itself: An end of the junction does not agree with germline; a read error may underlie this. This chain links TRBV11-3 with TRBJ2-1, with 8 positions matching TRBD1. The CDR3 has 15 residues. Germline assignment: CDR1 SGHNT and CDR2 YENEEA. The CDR3 reads CASSAWTGSYDEQLF. The CDR3 DNA follows: TGTGCCAGCAGCGCCTGGACAGGGTCCTACGATGAGCAGCTCTTC.

The chain has TRBV4-1 and TRBJ1-5; the D is unclear. The germline gives CDR1 MGHRA, CDR2 YSYEKL. V was shortened by 5 bases and J by 2 bases, with 16 bases between the two germline ends. CDR3 size: 16 residues. CDR3 loop: CASSLYDGDGNQPQHF. For the CDR3, the DNA is TGCGCCAGCAGCTTATACGACGGGGATGGCAATCAGCCCCAGCATTTT.

The table lists this clonotype with a few counts. The chain's CDR3 is CASSQDPGNGYTF. The CDR3 DNA sequence: TGCGCCAGCAGCCAAGATCCAGGGAACGGCTACACCTTC. The gene calls are TRBV4-3 and TRBJ1-2, with D maybe TRBD1 (5 bases). This CDR3 is 13 amino acids long. Trimming left V 0 bases short and J 8 bases short, with 10 bases between. CDR1 and CDR2 (germline): LGHNA, YSLEER.

In its sample, this clonotype was seen many times. V is TRBV11-3 and J is TRBJ2-1, with D hard to call. This CDR3 is built from 15 residues. V was trimmed by 5 bases and J by 0 bases, leaving 11 bases between them. The germline V gene has CDR1 SGHNT and CDR2 YENEEA. DNA for the CDR3: TGTGCCAGCAGCCCATTAGTCAGCTCCTACAATGAGCAGTTCTTC. This codes for CASSPLVSSYNEQFF.

This clonotype was found many times. The genes are TRBV27 and TRBJ2-3; D is unclear. This CDR3 has 14 amino acids. CDR1 is MNHEY, CDR2 SMNVEV, per germline (reference sequence). The V end lost 2 bases, the J end lost 2 bases, and 8 bases lay between the germline ends. The CDR3 sequence is CASSLATPTDTQYF. Here the CDR3 DNA reads TGTGCCAGCAGTTTAGCGACCCCCACAGATACGCAGTATTTT.

This clonotype was counted at least ten times. The rearrangement links TRBV7-2 to TRBJ2-3; D is unresolved. Deletions cut 5 bases from V and 4 bases from J, with 16 bases between. This CDR3 is built from 15 residues. The germline CDR1 and CDR2 sequences are SGHTA and FQGNSA. The CDR3 protein is CASSPVGQEPDTQYF. CDR3 in DNA: TGTGCCAGCAGCCCCGTCGGGCAGGAACCAGATACGCAGTATTTT.

This clonotype showed up many times. J is TRBJ2-3 and V is TRBV5-1; no firm D call. Trimming stripped 4 bases from V and 4 bases from J, with 7 bases between. From germline, CDR1 is SGHRS and CDR2 YFSETQ. The CDR3 covers 12 residues. The CDR3 sequence is CASSADPDTQYF. The DNA of the CDR3 is TGCGCCAGCAGCGCGGACCCAGATACGCAGTATTTT.

There are many counts of this clonotype. The V and J genes are TRBV7-9 and TRBJ2-7; tentative D call: TRBD1 (6 bases). The length of the CDR3 is 14 residues. V was pared by 5 bases and J by 0 bases, with 11 bases between. Germline V gene lookup returns CDR1 SEHNR and CDR2 FQNEAQ (reference sequence). This CDR3 reads CASSPWTVSYEQYF. The CDR3 DNA reads as TGTGCCAGCAGCCCTTGGACAGTCTCCTACGAGCAGTACTTC.

V gene TRBV20-1 combines with J gene TRBJ2-7; D is ambiguous. The CDR3 consists of 13 residues. In germline, CDR1 is DFQATT, CDR2 SNEGSKA (reference sequence). The V and J ends lost 5 bases and 3 bases respectively, with 14 bases between them. DNA for the CDR3: TGCAGTGCTTGGCCCGTAGGTCTCTACGAGCAGTACTTC. Protein product: CSAWPVGLYEQYF.